This T cell receptor beta chain comes out of a study of regulatory T cells in long-lasting Graves disease. This clonotype has more than one count but fewer than ten. Sample time point: newly diagnosed GD, antithyroid drugs for less than 3 months. After RNA was extracted from PBMCs, the TCR library was made from it. The CDR3 runs 14 residues. CDR1 SEHNR and CDR2 FQNEAQ come from the germline V gene (reference sequence). The V end lost 4 bases, the J end lost 0 bases, and 7 bases lay between the germline ends. Arm-PCR of CDR3 regions with iRepertoire HTBI primers generated TCR beta libraries. Original processing notes: Samples revealed 62 TRBV and 14 TRBJ segments. TCRdb analysed the multiplex PCR reads with MiXCR anew, one entry per CDR3 protein. V and J calls and clone size were set by TCRdb, not the authors. The table lists over 300,000 distinct CDR3 sequences, roughly a sixth of them singletons.

The source was peripheral blood mononuclear cells (PBMCs), collected at new diagnosis, from a patient treated with antithyroid drugs. The origin of this receptor is a female donor with Graves disease. This chain links TRBV7-9 with TRBJ1-3; D remains unclear. The CDR3 sequence: CASSSRSSGNTIYF. CDR3 sequence (DNA): TGTGCCAGCAGCTCGCGAAGCTCTGGAAACACCATATATTTT.